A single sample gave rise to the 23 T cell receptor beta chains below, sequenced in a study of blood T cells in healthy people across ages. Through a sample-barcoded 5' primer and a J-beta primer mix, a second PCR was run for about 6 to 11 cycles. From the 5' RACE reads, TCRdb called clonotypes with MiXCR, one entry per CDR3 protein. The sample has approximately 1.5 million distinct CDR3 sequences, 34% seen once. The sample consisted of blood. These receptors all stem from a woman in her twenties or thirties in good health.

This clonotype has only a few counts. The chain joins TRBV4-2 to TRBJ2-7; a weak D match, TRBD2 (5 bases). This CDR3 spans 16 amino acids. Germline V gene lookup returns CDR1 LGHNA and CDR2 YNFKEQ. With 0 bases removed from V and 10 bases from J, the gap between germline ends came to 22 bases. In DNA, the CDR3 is TGTGCCAGCAGCCAAGATAGCGAGGAGGTCCGCTGCGAACAGTACTTC. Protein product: CASSQDSEEVRCEQYF.

CDR3 sequence reads: CASSLAGQGYGEQYF. The CDR3 DNA sequence: TGCGCCAGCAGCTTGGCCGGCCAGGGTTACGGCGAGCAGTACTTC. The V call is TRBV5-1, the J call TRBJ2-7; a weak D match, TRBD1 (5 bases). The CDR3 is made up of 15 amino acids. Trimming removed 0 bases from V and 6 bases from J, with 16 bases in between. The V gene's germline CDR1 is SGHRS and CDR2 YFSETQ.

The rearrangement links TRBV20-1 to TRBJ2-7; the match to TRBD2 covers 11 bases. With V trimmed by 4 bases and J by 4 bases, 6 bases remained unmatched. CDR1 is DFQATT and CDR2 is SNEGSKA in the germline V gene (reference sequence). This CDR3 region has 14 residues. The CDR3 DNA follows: TGCAGTGCTATTCAAACTAGCGGGAGTTACGAGCAGTACTTC. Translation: CSAIQTSGSYEQYF.

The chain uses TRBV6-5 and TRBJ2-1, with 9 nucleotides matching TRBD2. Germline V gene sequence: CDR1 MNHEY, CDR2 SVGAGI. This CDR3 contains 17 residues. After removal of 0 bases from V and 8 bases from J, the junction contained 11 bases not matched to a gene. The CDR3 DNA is TGTGCCAGCAGTTACTCAGGGGGCCTAGCGGGAATGTATGAGCAGTTCTTC. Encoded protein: CASSYSGGLAGMYEQFF.

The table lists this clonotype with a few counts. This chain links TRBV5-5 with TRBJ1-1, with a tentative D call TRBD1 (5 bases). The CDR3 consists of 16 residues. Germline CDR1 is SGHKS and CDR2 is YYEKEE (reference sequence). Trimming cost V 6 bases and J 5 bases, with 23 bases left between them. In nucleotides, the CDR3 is TGTGCCAGCATCCCCGGAAAAGGGGCGGGATGGACTGAAGCTTTCTTT. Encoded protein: CASIPGKGAGWTEAFF.

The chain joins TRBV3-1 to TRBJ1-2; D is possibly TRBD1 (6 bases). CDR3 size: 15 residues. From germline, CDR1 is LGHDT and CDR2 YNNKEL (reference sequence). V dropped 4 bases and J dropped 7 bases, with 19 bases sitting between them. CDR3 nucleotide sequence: TGTGCCAGCAGCCCCCTGGACAGCACACGAAGTGGCTACACCTTC. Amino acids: CASSPLDSTRSGYTF.

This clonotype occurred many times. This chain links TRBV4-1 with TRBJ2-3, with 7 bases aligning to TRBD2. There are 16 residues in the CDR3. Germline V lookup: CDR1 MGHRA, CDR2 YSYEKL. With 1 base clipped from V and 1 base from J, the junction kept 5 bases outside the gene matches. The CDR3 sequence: CASSQVLTSGTDTQYF. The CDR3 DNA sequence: TGCGCCAGCAGCCAAGTATTAACTAGCGGCACAGATACGCAGTATTTT.

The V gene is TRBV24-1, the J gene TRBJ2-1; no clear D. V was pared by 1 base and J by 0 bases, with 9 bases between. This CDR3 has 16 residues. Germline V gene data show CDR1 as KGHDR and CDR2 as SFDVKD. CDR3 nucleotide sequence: TGTGCCACCAGTGATTTAAGTAGTAGCTCCTACAATGAGCAGTTCTTC. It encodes CATSDLSSSSYNEQFF.

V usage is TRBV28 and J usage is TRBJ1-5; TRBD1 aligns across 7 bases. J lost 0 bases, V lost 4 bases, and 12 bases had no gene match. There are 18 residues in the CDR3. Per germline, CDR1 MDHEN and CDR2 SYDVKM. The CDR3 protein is CASSYPLGQPNSNQPQHF. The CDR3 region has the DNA TGTGCCAGCAGTTATCCCCTGGGACAGCCAAATAGCAATCAGCCCCAGCATTTT.

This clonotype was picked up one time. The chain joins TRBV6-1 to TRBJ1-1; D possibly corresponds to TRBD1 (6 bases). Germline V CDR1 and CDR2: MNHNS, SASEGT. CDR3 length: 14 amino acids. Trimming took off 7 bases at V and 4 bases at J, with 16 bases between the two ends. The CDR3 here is CASNLAGASTEAFF. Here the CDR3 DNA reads TGTGCCAGCAACTTAGCAGGGGCGAGCACTGAAGCTTTCTTT.

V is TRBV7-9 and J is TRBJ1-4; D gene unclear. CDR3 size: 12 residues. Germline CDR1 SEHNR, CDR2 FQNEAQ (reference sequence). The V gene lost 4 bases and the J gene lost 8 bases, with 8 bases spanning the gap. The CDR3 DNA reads TGTGCCAGCAGCTCCCAAGGGGAAAAACTGTTTTTT. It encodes CASSSQGEKLFF.

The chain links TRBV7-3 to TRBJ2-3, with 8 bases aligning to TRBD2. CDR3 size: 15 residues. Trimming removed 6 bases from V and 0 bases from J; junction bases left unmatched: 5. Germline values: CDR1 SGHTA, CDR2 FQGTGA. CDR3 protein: CASSPSGLSTDTQYF. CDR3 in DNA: TGTGCCAGCAGTCCTAGCGGGTTAAGCACAGATACGCAGTATTTT.

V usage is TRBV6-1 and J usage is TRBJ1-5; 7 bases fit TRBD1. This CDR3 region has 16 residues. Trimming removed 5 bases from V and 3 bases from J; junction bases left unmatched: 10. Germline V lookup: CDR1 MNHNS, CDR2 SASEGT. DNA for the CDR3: TGTGCCAGCAGTCAGGGGGTAAAAGGGGCCAATCAGCCCCAGCATTTT. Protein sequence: CASSQGVKGANQPQHF.

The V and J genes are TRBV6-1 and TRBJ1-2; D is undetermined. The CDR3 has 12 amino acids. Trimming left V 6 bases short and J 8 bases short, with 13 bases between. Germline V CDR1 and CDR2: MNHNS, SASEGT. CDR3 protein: CASSEGEEGYTF. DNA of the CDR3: TGTGCCAGCAGCGAGGGTGAGGAGGGCTACACCTTC.

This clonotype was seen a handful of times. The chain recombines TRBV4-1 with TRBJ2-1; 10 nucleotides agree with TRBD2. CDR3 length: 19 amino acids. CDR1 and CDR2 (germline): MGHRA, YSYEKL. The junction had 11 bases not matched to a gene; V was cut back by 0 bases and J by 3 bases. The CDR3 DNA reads TGCGCCAGCAGCCAAGATCAGCCTTGGGTAGCGGGAGGCTACAATGAGCAGTTCTTC. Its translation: CASSQDQPWVAGGYNEQFF.

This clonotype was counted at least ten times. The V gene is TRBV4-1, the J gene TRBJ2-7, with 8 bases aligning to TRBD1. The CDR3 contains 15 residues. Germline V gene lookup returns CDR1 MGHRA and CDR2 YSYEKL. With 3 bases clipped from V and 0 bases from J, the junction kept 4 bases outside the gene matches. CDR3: CASSQRTGLSYEQYF. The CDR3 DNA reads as TGCGCCAGCAGCCAGAGGACAGGGCTCTCCTACGAGCAGTACTTC.

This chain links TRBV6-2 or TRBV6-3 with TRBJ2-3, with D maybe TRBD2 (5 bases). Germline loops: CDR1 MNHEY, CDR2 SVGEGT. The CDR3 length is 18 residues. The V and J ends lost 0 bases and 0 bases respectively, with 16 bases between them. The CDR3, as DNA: TGTGCCAGCAGTTACTCGATTTACGACTATTCTAGCACAGATACGCAGTATTTT. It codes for CASSYSIYDYSSTDTQYF.

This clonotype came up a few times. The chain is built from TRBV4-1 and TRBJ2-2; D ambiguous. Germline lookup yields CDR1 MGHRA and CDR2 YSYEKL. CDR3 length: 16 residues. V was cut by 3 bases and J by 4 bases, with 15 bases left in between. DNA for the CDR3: TGCGCCAGCAGCCATGGTTGGGCGATGGGCACCGGGGAGCTGTTTTTT. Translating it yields CASSHGWAMGTGELFF.

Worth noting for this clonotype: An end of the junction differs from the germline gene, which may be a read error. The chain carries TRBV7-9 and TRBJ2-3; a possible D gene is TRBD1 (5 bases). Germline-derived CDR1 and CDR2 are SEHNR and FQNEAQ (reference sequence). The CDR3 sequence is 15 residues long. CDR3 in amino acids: CVSSEDGHQADTQYF. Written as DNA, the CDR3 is TGTGTCAGCAGCGAAGACGGACACCAGGCGGATACGCAGTATTTT.

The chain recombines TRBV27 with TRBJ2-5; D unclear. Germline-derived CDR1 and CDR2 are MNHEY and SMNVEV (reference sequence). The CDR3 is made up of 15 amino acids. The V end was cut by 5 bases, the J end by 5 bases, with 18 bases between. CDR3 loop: CASSNMGIGKETQYF. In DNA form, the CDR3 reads TGTGCCAGCAGTAATATGGGGATTGGGAAGGAGACCCAGTACTTC.

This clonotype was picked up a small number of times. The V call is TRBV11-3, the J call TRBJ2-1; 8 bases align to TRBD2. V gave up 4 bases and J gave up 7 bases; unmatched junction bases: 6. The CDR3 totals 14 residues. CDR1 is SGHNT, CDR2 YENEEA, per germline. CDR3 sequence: CASSWGPGGNEQFF. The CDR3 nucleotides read TGTGCCAGCAGCTGGGGACCGGGGGGGAATGAGCAGTTCTTC.

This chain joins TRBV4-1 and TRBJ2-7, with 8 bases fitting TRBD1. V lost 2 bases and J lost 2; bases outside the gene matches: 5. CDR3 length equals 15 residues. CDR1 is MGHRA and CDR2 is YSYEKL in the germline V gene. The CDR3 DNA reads TGCGCCAGCAGCCAAATCACAGGGGGGACCTACGAGCAGTACTTC. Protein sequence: CASSQITGGTYEQYF.

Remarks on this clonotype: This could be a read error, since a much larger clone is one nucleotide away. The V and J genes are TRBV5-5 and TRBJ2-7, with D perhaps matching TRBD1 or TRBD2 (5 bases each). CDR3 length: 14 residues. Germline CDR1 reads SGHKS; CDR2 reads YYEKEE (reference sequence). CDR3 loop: CASSFSSGAYGQYF. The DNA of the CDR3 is TGTGCCAGCAGCTTCTCATCCGGGGCCTACGGGCAGTACTTC.